Reported below is one TCR beta chain. As yet, its antigen is unknown. Trimming removed 5 bases at V and 3 bases at J, with 13 bases between. Germline loops: CDR1 SGHVS, CDR2 FNYEAQ. The length of the CDR3 is 14 residues. The data were taken from a study of read filtering for tumor transcriptome and immune sequencing. Study-level information: Transcriptome libraries were built from DNase-treated RNA.

Notes on the study in general: The CD138-negative fraction was mixed bone marrow immune cells, not pure T cells. Single-read clonotypes: 80% to 90% of IR-seq clonotypes (approximately 3.7% of reads), around three quarters of RNA-seq clonotypes (approximately 45% of reads).

At the time of active disease, bone marrow was collected from every patient. Molecular barcoded adaptors covering alpha/delta and beta/gamma chains were used on 400 to 450 ng RNA. TCRdb reprocessed the reads with MiXCR, giving one entry per CDR3 protein. The sample includes 130,000 or so distinct CDR3 sequences, around 13% of them seen just once. V gene TRBV7-6 combines with J gene TRBJ2-5; weak D call: TRBD2 (5 bases). The receptor was derived from a donor at least 40 years old with multiple myeloma. The sample was a population of CD138-negative cells sorted from bone marrow. The CDR3 loop is CASSKGGPKETQYF. CDR3 DNA sequence: TGTGCCAGCAGCAAAGGAGGCCCCAAAGAGACCCAGTACTTC.